These 25 T cell receptor beta chains originate from one sample sequenced in a study of shared clonotypes between healthy human individuals. Assay: immunoSEQ multiplex PCR; the TCRdb copy retains only in-frame clones and omits some. Among about 2.4 million clones listed, over 85% were seen once. The sequenced material came from naive CD4+ T cells sorted from blood. Stated subset: CD45RA+ positively selected. Source of these receptors: a man younger than 30 in good health.

The genes are TRBV9 and TRBJ2-1, with 8 bases fitting TRBD2. The CDR3 extends over 19 amino acids. V shed 3 bases and J 2 bases; nucleotides not matched to a gene: 16. The germline V gene has CDR1 SGDLS and CDR2 YYNGEE. The CDR3 loop reads CASSAALGERGSTYNEQFF. The CDR3 DNA reads TGTGCCAGCAGCGCCGCTCTCGGGGAGCGGGGGTCCACCTACAATGAGCAGTTCTTC.

CDR3 coding DNA: TGCGCCAGCAGCTTGGCCCCACTGGGGGCCAAAAACATTCAGTACTTC. Protein product: CASSLAPLGAKNIQYF. V is TRBV5-1 and J is TRBJ2-4; no firm D call. CDR1 is SGHRS, CDR2 YFSETQ, per germline. CDR3 length equals 16 residues. The V and J ends lost 0 bases and 1 base respectively, with 11 bases between them.

J is TRBJ1-1 and V is TRBV6-6; 8 bases agree with TRBD1. The CDR3 is made up of 15 amino acids. Germline V gene sequence: CDR1 MNHNY, CDR2 SVGAGI (reference sequence). J was trimmed by 3 bases and V by 5 bases; bases with no gene match: 8. The CDR3 DNA reads TGTGCCAGCAGTCCGAGGACAGGGCGGGACACTGAAGCTTTCTTT. This codes for CASSPRTGRDTEAFF.

A single count supports this clone. The chain employs TRBV28 and TRBJ1-1, with 9 bases fitting TRBD1. Germline CDR1 and CDR2: MDHEN and SYDVKM. The CDR3 contains 13 residues. V shed 6 bases and J 8 bases; nucleotides not matched to a gene: 7. The CDR3, as DNA: TGTGCCAGCAGGCTTCGACAGGGGGGGGAAGCTTTCTTT. Its translation is CASRLRQGGEAFF. The whole variable domain, remainder taken from reference TRBV28 and TRBJ1-1, is DVKVTQSSRYLVKRTGEKVFLECVQDMDHENMFWYRQDPGLGLRLIYFSYDVKMKEKGDIPEGYSVSREKKERFSLILESASTNQTSMYLCASRLRQGGEAFFGQGTRLTVV.

The chain recombines TRBV20-1 with TRBJ2-1, with 9 bases fitting TRBD2. With 5 bases clipped from V and 12 bases from J, the junction kept 2 bases outside the gene matches. The germline V gene has CDR1 DFQATT and CDR2 SNEGSKA (reference sequence). The length of the CDR3 is 10 residues. The CDR3 loop reads CSAERGVQFF. In DNA, the CDR3 is TGCAGTGCTGAGCGGGGGGTGCAGTTCTTC.

This clone appeared once. In the same sample, other DNA sequences code for this CDR3. This sequence joins TRBV6-1 and TRBJ2-5, with 11 bases identical to TRBD1. Germline V gives CDR1 MNHNS, CDR2 SASEGT. The CDR3 consists of 14 residues. The V gene end was trimmed by 6 bases and the J gene end by 5 bases; junction bases not matched to a gene: 5. As DNA, the CDR3 is TGTGCCAGCAGGGACAGGGGGCGAGGGGAGACCCAGTACTTC. This translates into CASRDRGRGETQYF.

J is TRBJ1-6 and V is TRBV29-1; 8 bases agree with TRBD1. This CDR3 has 14 amino acids. Per germline, CDR1 SQVTM and CDR2 ANQGSEA. With V trimmed by 6 bases and J by 0 bases, 1 base remained unmatched. The DNA of the CDR3 is TGCAGCGTGGGGACAGGCTCCTATAATTCACCCCTCCACTTT. Protein: CSVGTGSYNSPLHF.

The V gene is TRBV2, the J gene TRBJ2-4, with D tentatively TRBD1 (6 bases). This CDR3 is built from 15 residues. V lost 8 bases to trimming and J lost 4 bases, with 18 bases between them. The germline CDR1 and CDR2 sequences are SNHLY and FYNNEI. The CDR3 reads CASGQGIPAKNIQYF. CDR3 nucleotide sequence: TGTGCCAGCGGGCAGGGGATCCCGGCAAAAAACATTCAGTACTTC.

The V gene is TRBV30, the J gene TRBJ1-1, with D unresolved. CDR1 and CDR2 (germline): GTSNPN, SVGIG (reference sequence). CDR3 size: 14 residues. The V and J ends lost 4 bases and 1 base respectively, with 13 bases between them. This CDR3 reads CAWTRLRENTEAFF. CDR3 nucleotides: TGTGCCTGGACGCGACTTCGGGAGAACACTGAAGCTTTCTTT.

The chain employs TRBV27 and TRBJ1-1; no reliable D call. Trimming took off 7 bases at V and 0 bases at J, with 9 bases between the two ends. Germline V gives CDR1 MNHEY, CDR2 SMNVEV (reference sequence). The CDR3 length is 13 residues. CDR3 sequence reads: CASTSDMNTEAFF. CDR3 bases: TGTGCCAGCACCTCTGACATGAACACTGAAGCTTTCTTT.

The V call is TRBV5-1, the J call TRBJ2-3; perhaps TRBD1 as D (6 bases). V lost 4 bases, J lost 6 bases, and 15 bases lay in between. From germline, CDR1 is SGHRS and CDR2 YFSETQ. CDR3 length: 14 residues. As DNA, the CDR3 is TGCGCCAGCAGCACGGACAGCCCCGCGGATACGCAGTATTTT. Translating gives CASSTDSPADTQYF.

The V call is TRBV28, the J call TRBJ2-7; 8 nucleotides align to TRBD2. CDR3 length: 17 amino acids. Germline CDR1 is MDHEN and CDR2 is SYDVKM. With 2 bases clipped from V and 1 base from J, the junction kept 10 bases outside the gene matches. The DNA of the CDR3 is TGTGCCAGCAGTTTAGCTTTGAGCGGGAGAGGGTCCTACGAGCAGTACTTC. Encoded protein: CASSLALSGRGSYEQYF.

Worth noting for this clone: Other DNA sequences in this specimen translate into the identical CDR3. This chain joins TRBV2 and TRBJ2-7, with TRBD1 as a possible D gene (6 bases). CDR3 length: 12 amino acids. Trimming took 7 bases from V and 3 from J, leaving 10 bases between them. The V gene's germline CDR1 is SNHLY and CDR2 FYNNEI. The CDR3 protein is CASTPDSYEQYF. The DNA for the CDR3 is TGTGCCAGCACACCGGACAGCTACGAGCAGTACTTC. The full variable domain, with the rest looked up from reference TRBV2 and TRBJ2-7, is EPEVTQTPSHQVTQMGQEVILRCVPISNHLYFYWYRQILGQKVEFLVSFYNNEISEKSEIFDDQFSVERPDGSNFTLKIRSTKLEDSAMYFCASTPDSYEQYFGPGTRLTVT.

This clone has only one observation. This chain uses TRBV27 with TRBJ2-1, with D possibly TRBD1 on 5 matching bases. Germline assignment: CDR1 MNHEY and CDR2 SMNVEV (reference sequence). The CDR3 is 11 amino acids. Deletions cut 5 bases from V and 6 bases from J, with 5 bases between. CDR3 loop: CASSGANEQFF. Here the CDR3 DNA reads TGTGCCAGCAGTGGGGCCAATGAGCAGTTCTTC.

The rearrangement joins TRBV5-5 to TRBJ2-7, with D perhaps being TRBD1 or TRBD2 (6 bases each). Germline CDR1 SGHKS, CDR2 YYEKEE (reference sequence). V was clipped by 3 bases and J by 6 bases, with 16 bases between them. The CDR3 extends over 14 amino acids. The CDR3 region has the DNA TGTGCCAGCAGCTGGGGGGCCAACGGGGCCGAGCAGTACTTC. This encodes CASSWGANGAEQYF.

The V and J genes are TRBV4-2 and TRBJ2-1, with TRBD2 identical over 10 bases. Looked up from germline, CDR1 is LGHNA and CDR2 is YNFKEQ. CDR3 length equals 18 residues. With V trimmed by 1 base and J by 10 bases, 16 bases remained unmatched. The CDR3 DNA follows: TGTGCCAGCAGCCAAGGCTTAGCTAGCGGGGGTCAATTGGGGGAGCAGTTCTTC. It yields the protein CASSQGLASGGQLGEQFF.

This clone occurred once. J is TRBJ2-5 and V is TRBV2; the D is unclear. The CDR3 consists of 15 residues. Germline CDR1 and CDR2: SNHLY and FYNNEI. Trimming stripped 3 bases from V and 5 bases from J, with 16 bases between. The CDR3 protein is CASSDRPRLEETQYF. In nucleotides, the CDR3 is TGTGCCAGCAGTGACCGGCCCCGTCTGGAGGAGACCCAGTACTTC.

The chain is built from TRBV9 and TRBJ2-1; 8 bases align to TRBD2. Germline CDR1 SGDLS, CDR2 YYNGEE. The V segment lost 4 bases and the J segment 9 bases; nucleotides outside the gene matches: 12. The CDR3 is made up of 15 amino acids. CDR3 sequence (DNA): TGTGCCAGCAGCCCGGACGTGACTAGCGTGGGTGAGCAGTTCTTC. It yields the protein CASSPDVTSVGEQFF.

A single count supports this clone. The CDR3 loop is CASSPPGQGQGGYTF. The DNA for the CDR3 is TGTGCCAGCTCACCACCGGGACAGGGGCAGGGTGGCTACACCTTC. V usage is TRBV18 and J usage is TRBJ1-2, with 10 bases aligning to TRBD1. The CDR3 totals 15 residues. V shed 0 bases and J 7 bases; nucleotides not matched to a gene: 5. The germline V gene encodes CDR1 KGHSH and CDR2 LQKENI.

The V gene is TRBV5-1, the J gene TRBJ2-7, with D unresolved. Germline values: CDR1 SGHRS, CDR2 YFSETQ. This CDR3 is 14 amino acids long. With 2 bases removed from V and 2 bases from J, the gap between germline ends came to 11 bases. The CDR3 sequence is CASSLGNGAYEQYF. The CDR3 nucleotides are TGCGCCAGCAGCTTAGGGAACGGCGCCTACGAGCAGTACTTC. The full variable domain, in which reference TRBV5-1 and TRBJ2-7 provide the parts outside the CDR3, is KAGVTQTPRYLIKTRGQQVTLSCSPISGHRSVSWYQQTPGQGLQFLFEYFSETQRNKGNFPGRFSGRQFSNSRSEMNVSTLELGDSALYLCASSLGNGAYEQYFGPGTRLTVT.

This chain's CDR3 is CASSPRGGGEDTGELFF. The CDR3 DNA follows: TGCGCCAGCAGCCCACGAGGAGGGGGAGAAGACACCGGGGAGCTGTTTTTT. The chain combines TRBV5-1 with TRBJ2-2, with D perhaps being TRBD1 or TRBD2 (6 bases each). Per germline, CDR1 SGHRS and CDR2 YFSETQ. Trimming stripped 4 bases from V and 3 bases from J, with 19 bases between. The CDR3 loop spans 17 amino acids.

The J gene is TRBJ1-1, the V gene TRBV28, with a tentative D call TRBD1 (5 bases). CDR1 MDHEN and CDR2 SYDVKM come from the germline V gene. This CDR3 is 13 amino acids long. Trimming cost V 7 bases and J 4 bases, with 13 bases left between them. The CDR3 region is CASTPGGSTEAFF. In DNA, the CDR3 is TGTGCCAGCACTCCCGGGGGGTCCACTGAAGCTTTCTTT.

J is TRBJ1-2 and V is TRBV4-2, with 8 bases identical to TRBD1. Germline V gene sequence: CDR1 LGHNA, CDR2 YNFKEQ. CDR3 length equals 15 residues. J lost 4 bases, V lost 0 bases, and 4 bases had no gene match. As DNA, the CDR3 is TGTGCCAGCAGCCAAGATTACAGGGGGTTCTATGGCTACACCTTC. Translated: CASSQDYRGFYGYTF.

The rearrangement joins TRBV25-1 to TRBJ1-2; D is uncertain. CDR1 and CDR2 from the germline V gene are MGHDK and SYGVNS. The CDR3 totals 11 residues. The V end was cut by 7 bases, the J end by 4 bases, with 7 bases between. The CDR3 bases are TGTGCCAGCAAATCGTTCTATGGCTACACCTTC. The encoded protein is CASKSFYGYTF.

The rearrangement links TRBV5-8 to TRBJ2-1; 12 bases align to TRBD2. Germline lookup yields CDR1 SGHTS and CDR2 YDEGEE. V lost 3 bases to trimming and J lost 9 bases; unmatched junction nucleotides: 7. CDR3 length: 15 amino acids. CDR3 residues: CASSSLAGGPIEQFF. CDR3 DNA: TGTGCCAGCAGCTCTCTAGCGGGAGGGCCCATTGAGCAGTTCTTC.